Reported below is one TCR beta chain. The antigen this receptor binds is unknown. Per-base qualities were not stored, and no clone one base away is much larger. Collaborating institutions collected whole blood in K2EDTA tubes following their own protocols. For TCRbeta analysis, collaborators shipped samples in one of three forms: frozen whole blood, isolated PBMCs, or DNA extracted from either of those sample types. The CDR3 covers 12 residues, taking in both the cysteine and the phenylalanine. The sequence is cut down to CDR3 DNA, 36 bases in frame from base 1. The germline V gene provides CDR1 SGHVS and CDR2 FQNEAQ. The junction carries 4 bases between V and J, which are trimmed by 0 bases and 8 bases respectively. TCRbeta CDR3 regions were amplified from genomic DNA by means of the immunoSEQ Assay, a bias-controlled multiplex PCR. For the original study's pipeline: The number of nucleated cells in each sample was estimated from the amplification of reference gene primers within the assay. To quantify the absolute abundance of each unique TCRbeta CDR3 rearrangement, sequence reads were collapsed and filtered. For each sample, productive Simpson clonality was calculated as the square root of Simpson's diversity index across productive rearrangements. This is the immuneACCESS table as TCRdb keeps it, with only in-frame sequences that have V and J called. A part of the clones is gone; compared with another copy, unresolved V genes explain less than half, and the rest is unexplained. V, J and clone size reflect that table, while D and trimming were determined from the DNA. The sample yields approximately 100,000 clones; roughly 80% were counted once. The ten largest account for roughly 10% of the sample.

This entry is derived from a study of blood T cell repertoires in COVID-19 (TCRdb year 2020). General notes on the study: Collaborator samples came from the United States, Italy and Spain and covered acute and convalescent phases of COVID-19. The material from the prospective study consisted of cDNA or gDNA derived from T cells, B-cell-depleted T cells, or PBMCs. Subjects who had been exposed to COVID-19, were actively infected with it, or had recovered from it provided the deeply sampled blood TCRbeta repertoires that made up the dataset. The repertoires were made available in a free public database intended to serve as a resource for research on the immune response to SARS-CoV-2. Samples came from the ongoing ImmuneRACE study (first 160 participants) plus 1,254 subjects from 6 global collaborators. The sample metadata nearly always contained a de-identified subject ID, COVID-19 status, age in years and sex. Where available, HLA class I and class II types were obtained from metadata supplied by the sample provider rather than from assay-based typing.

The investigation overall reported the following: Clinical and demographic metadata were provided uncurated, with the amount varying by source and participant.

The sequence joins TRBV7-8 to TRBJ2-2; the D gene lacks a confident call. The clonotype was recovered from a woman aged 80 or over with acute or convalescent COVID-19. The sample comprised peripheral blood. The CDR3 protein: CASSLARGELFF. The nucleotide sequence reads as follows: TGTGCCAGCAGCTTAGCGAGGGGGGAGCTGTTTTTT.